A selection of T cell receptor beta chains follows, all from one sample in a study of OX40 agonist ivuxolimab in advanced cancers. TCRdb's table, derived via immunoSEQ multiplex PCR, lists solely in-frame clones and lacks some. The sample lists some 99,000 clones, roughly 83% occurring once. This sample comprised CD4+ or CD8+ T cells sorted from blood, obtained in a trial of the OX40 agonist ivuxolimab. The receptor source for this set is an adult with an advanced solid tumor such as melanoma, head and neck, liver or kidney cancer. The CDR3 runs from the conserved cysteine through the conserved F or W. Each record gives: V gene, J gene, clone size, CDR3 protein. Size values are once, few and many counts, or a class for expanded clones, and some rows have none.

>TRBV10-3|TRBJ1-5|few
CAISESNQPQHF
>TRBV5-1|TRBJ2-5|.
CASSYNQETQYF
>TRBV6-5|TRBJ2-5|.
CASSLTVGTQYF
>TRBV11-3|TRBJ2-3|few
CASSYTRRDTQYF
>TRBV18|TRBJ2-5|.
CASSPPGYARETQYF
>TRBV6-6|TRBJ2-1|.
CASSPLAGVGNEQFF
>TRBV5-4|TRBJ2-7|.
CASSLVGLDYEQYF
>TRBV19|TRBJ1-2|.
CASSISGGRYGYTF
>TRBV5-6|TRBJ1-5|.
CASSSGTGASNQPQHF
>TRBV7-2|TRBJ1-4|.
CASSLDATNEKLFF
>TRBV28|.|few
CASRRTGAGLYEQYF
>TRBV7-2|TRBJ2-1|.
CAVRGGAHSSYNEQFF
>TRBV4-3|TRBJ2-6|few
CASSQDPPATTGANVLTF
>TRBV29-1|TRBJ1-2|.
CSVGQASFGYTF
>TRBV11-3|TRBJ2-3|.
CASSVHTDTQYF
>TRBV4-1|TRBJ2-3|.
CASSLRTSARTDTQYF
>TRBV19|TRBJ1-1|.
CASSTRQGAKAFF
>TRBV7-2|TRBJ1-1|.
CASSLWSNTEAFF
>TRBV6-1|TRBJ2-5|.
CASRFGLEETQYF
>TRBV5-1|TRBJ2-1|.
CASRHAGYNEQFF
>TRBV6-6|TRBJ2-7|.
CASTPGSPSYEQYF
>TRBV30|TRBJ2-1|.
CAWSAERGNEQFF
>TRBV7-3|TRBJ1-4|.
CASTPTEKLFF
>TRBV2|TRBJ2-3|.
CASRARDRSLADTQYF
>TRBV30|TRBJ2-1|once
CAWSRTRRRFYNEQFF
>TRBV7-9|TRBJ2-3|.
CASSVGFGWDTQYF